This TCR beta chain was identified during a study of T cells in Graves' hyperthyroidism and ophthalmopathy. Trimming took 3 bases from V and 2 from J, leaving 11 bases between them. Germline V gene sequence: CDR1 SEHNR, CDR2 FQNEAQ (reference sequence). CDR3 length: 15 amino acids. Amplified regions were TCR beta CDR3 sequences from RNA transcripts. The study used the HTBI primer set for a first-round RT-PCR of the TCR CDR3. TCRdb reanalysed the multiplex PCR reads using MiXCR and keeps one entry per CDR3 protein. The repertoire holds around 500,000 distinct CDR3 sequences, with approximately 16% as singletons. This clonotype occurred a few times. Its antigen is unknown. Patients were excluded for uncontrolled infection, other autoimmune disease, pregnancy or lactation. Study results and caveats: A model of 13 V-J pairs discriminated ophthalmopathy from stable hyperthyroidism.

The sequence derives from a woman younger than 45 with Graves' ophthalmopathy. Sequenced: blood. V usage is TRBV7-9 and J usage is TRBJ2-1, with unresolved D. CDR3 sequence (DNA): TGTGCCAGCAGCTTTTTGGGGTCCCCCTACAATGAGCAGTTCTTC. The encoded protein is CASSFLGSPYNEQFF. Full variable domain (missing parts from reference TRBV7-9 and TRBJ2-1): DTGVSQNPRHKITKRGQNVTFRCDPISEHNRLYWYRQTLGQGPEFLTYFQNEAQLEKSRLLSDRFSAERPKGSFSTLEIQRTEQGDSAMYLCASSFLGSPYNEQFFGPGTRLTVL.